Presented here are 2 T cell receptor beta chains from one specimen sequenced in a study of beta chain features in type 1 diabetes. Expressed TCRB transcripts were sequenced because the isolated RNA had all been reverse transcribed beforehand. Produced via immunoSEQ multiplex PCR; TCRdb's table is partial and in-frame only. Among some 230,000 clones, 9.6% were seen once, and the ten largest hold about 0.037%. The sequenced sample consisted of naive CD4+ T cells from blood. The origin of the receptors is a woman younger than 30 in good health.

The rearrangement links TRBV2 to TRBJ2-5, with 10 bases identical to TRBD1. CDR1 is SNHLY, CDR2 FYNNEI, per germline. The CDR3 totals 14 residues. Germline trimming cut 10 bases from V and 7 bases from J; bases unmatched to any gene: 12. This CDR3 reads CATTSGQGSRTQYF. The CDR3 DNA is TGTGCCACCACATCGGGACAGGGGAGTAGGACCCAGTACTTC. Using reference TRBV2 and TRBJ2-5 for the parts outside the CDR3, the full variable domain is EPEVTQTPSHQVTQMGQEVILRCVPISNHLYFYWYRQILGQKVEFLVSFYNNEISEKSEIFDDQFSVERPDGSNFTLKIRSTKLEDSAMYFCATTSGQGSRTQYFGPGTRLLVL.

The V call is TRBV29-1, the J call TRBJ1-1; D unresolved. Germline V lookup: CDR1 SQVTM, CDR2 ANQGSEA. Trimming left V 7 bases short and J 6 bases short, with 12 bases between. This CDR3 is 11 amino acids long. CDR3 in DNA: TGCAGCGGTCTGGAGGGCCCTGAAGCTTTCTTT. This gives the protein CSGLEGPEAFF.